The following is a T cell receptor beta chain sequence with its context. The CDR3 sequence is 16 residues long. The ends lost 10 bases at V and 1 base at J; junction bases unmatched: 12. The V gene's germline CDR1 is ENHRY and CDR2 SYGVKD. Assay used: immunoSEQ multiplex PCR; TCRdb lists only in-frame clones, some missing. The profile covers about 31,000 clones, with 90% to 95% appearing a single time and around 0.42% taken by the ten largest. This sample is part of a study of T cell changes during pregnancy in multiple sclerosis. V usage is TRBV10-3 and J usage is TRBJ1-1; the match to TRBD1 covers 10 bases. The material sequenced was CD4+ T cells from peripheral blood mononuclear cells, taken in the second trimester of pregnancy. This sequence was found in a female donor with multiple sclerosis, enrolled in a pregnancy study. CDR3 bases: TGTGCCACCTTCAGTTGGACAGGGGGACAGAACACTGAAGCTTTCTTT. Translation: CATFSWTGGQNTEAFF.